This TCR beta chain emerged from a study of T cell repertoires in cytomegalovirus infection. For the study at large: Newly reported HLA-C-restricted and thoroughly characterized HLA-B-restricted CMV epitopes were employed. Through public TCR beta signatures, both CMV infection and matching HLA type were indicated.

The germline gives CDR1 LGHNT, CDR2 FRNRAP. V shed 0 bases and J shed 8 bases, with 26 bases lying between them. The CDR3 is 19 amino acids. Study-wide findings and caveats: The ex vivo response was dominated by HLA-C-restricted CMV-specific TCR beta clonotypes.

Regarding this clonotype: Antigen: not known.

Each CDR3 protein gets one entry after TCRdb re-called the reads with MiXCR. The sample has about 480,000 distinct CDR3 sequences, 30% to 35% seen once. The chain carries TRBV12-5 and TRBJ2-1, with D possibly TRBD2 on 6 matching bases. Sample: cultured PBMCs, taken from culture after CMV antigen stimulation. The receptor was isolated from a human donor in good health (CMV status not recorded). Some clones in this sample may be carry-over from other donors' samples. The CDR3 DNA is TGTGCTAGTGGTTTGGTACTCGGTCAGCGGGCTCGACTCGACGATGAGCAGTTCTTC. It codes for CASGLVLGQRARLDDEQFF.